The entry that follows covers one TCR beta chain sequence. Antigen unknown. The method was immunoSEQ multiplex PCR; TCRdb's version includes in-frame clones alone and lacks a portion of them. In the table there are under 2,000,000 clones, about 95% of which are singletons. These data belong to a study of shared clonotypes between healthy human individuals. The naive CD8 fraction comprised CD45RO-negative cells positively selected for CCR7 and excluded terminally differentiated effector memory CD45RA+ cells. General study results and limits: Despite large depth, rarefaction showed incomplete sorted-subset sequencing. Sampling was confined to blood; repertoires within tissues likely differ.

The germline gives CDR1 MNHNS, CDR2 SASEGT. V was pared by 2 bases and J by 3 bases, with 11 bases between. This CDR3 has 16 residues. The chain uses TRBV6-1 and TRBJ1-6; D perhaps matches TRBD1 (6 bases). The sample was naive CD8+ T cells sorted from blood. This TCR was sampled from a man younger than 30 in good health. The DNA of the CDR3 is TGTGCCAGCAGTGAAACAGGGAACCTCTATAATTCACCCCTCCACTTT. It specifies CASSETGNLYNSPLHF.